This T cell receptor (beta chain) was sequenced in a study of radiotherapy plus CTLA-4 blockade in lung cancer. Study-wide context: Among all patients, roughly 17% showed objective responses, while roughly 34% had disease control. Whole-study findings and limits: TCR clones of tumor origin grew in blood after radiotherapy plus ipilimumab.

Focal radiation and CTLA-4 blockade (ipilimumab) were tested in chemo-refractory metastatic non-small-cell lung cancer patients. Clones were sequenced by immunoSEQ multiplex PCR, and TCRdb holds only the in-frame ones, with some missing. The sample lists roughly 98,000 clones, 82% occurring once. Concerning this clone: What it recognizes is unknown.

The CDR3 loop spans 13 amino acids. Trimming cost V 6 bases and J 6 bases, with 12 bases left between them. CDR1 and CDR2 (germline): MNHEY, SVGAGI. This specimen consisted of peripheral blood, obtained from a patient treated with radiotherapy plus ipilimumab. This clonotype was obtained from a human donor with non-small cell lung cancer who had a partial response to radiotherapy plus ipilimumab. The genes are TRBV6-5 and TRBJ2-1; D may be TRBD2 (6 bases). The CDR3 loop is CASRPGLPNEQFF. The DNA of the CDR3 is TGTGCCAGCAGGCCGGGACTTCCCAATGAGCAGTTCTTC.